This T cell receptor beta chain was recovered during a study of T cell changes during pregnancy in multiple sclerosis. Assay: immunoSEQ multiplex PCR; the TCRdb copy retains only in-frame clones and omits some. The repertoire holds approximately 59,000 clones, around 91% seen once, with less than 1.5% in the top ten. Germline CDR1 is SEHNR and CDR2 is FQNEAQ (reference sequence). V lost 6 bases to trimming and J lost 0 bases, with 18 bases between them. This CDR3 region has 16 residues. The sample was peripheral blood, taken in the third trimester of pregnancy. This receptor was identified in a female donor in good health, enrolled as a control in a pregnancy study. The chain has TRBV7-9 and TRBJ2-7, with D uncertain. In nucleotides, the CDR3 is TGTGCCAGCAGTGAGACCTCGGGTACTCTCTCCTACGAGCAGTACTTC. It specifies CASSETSGTLSYEQYF.